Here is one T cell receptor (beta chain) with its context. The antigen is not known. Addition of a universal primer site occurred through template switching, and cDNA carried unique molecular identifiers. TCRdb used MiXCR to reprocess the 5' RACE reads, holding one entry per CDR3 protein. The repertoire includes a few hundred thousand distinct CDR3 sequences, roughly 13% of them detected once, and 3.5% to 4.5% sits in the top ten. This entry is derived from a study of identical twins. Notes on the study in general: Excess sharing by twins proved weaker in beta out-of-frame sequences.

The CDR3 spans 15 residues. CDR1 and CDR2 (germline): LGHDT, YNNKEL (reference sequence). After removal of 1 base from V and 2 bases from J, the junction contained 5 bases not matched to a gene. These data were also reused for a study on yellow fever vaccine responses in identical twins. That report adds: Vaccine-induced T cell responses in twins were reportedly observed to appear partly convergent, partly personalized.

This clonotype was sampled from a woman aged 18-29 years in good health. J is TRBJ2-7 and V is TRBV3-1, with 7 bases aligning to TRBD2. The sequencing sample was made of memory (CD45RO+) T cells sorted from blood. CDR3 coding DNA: TGTGCCAGCAGCCAAGTGGGAGGGCTGACCTACGAGCAGTACTTC. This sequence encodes CASSQVGGLTYEQYF.